This TCR beta chain was retrieved from a study of T-cell reconstitution after alpha-beta-depleted transplantation in children. Trimming took 2 bases from V and 1 from J; bases not matched to a gene: 5. The CDR3 extends over 16 amino acids. Germline-derived CDR1 and CDR2 are SGHRS and YFSETQ. Preparation of the TCRbeta library was carried out with unique molecular identifiers. From the PCR reads, TCRdb called clonotypes with MiXCR, one entry per CDR3 protein. The data show about 90,000 distinct CDR3 sequences, about a sixth seen once. This clonotype was observed a handful of times. The gene calls are TRBV5-1 and TRBJ2-1, with 8 bases aligning to TRBD2. This TCR came from a male patient under 10 years old who had a stem cell transplant for acute lymphoblastic leukemia, so the T cells may come from the graft donor. Sequences were derived from PBMCs, mostly from graft donor cells, sampled 180 days after TCRalphabeta/CD19-depleted stem cell transplant. CDR3 DNA: TGCGCCAGCAGCTTCCCCGGGGGGGCTTCCTACAATGAGCAGTTCTTC. This sequence encodes CASSFPGGASYNEQFF.